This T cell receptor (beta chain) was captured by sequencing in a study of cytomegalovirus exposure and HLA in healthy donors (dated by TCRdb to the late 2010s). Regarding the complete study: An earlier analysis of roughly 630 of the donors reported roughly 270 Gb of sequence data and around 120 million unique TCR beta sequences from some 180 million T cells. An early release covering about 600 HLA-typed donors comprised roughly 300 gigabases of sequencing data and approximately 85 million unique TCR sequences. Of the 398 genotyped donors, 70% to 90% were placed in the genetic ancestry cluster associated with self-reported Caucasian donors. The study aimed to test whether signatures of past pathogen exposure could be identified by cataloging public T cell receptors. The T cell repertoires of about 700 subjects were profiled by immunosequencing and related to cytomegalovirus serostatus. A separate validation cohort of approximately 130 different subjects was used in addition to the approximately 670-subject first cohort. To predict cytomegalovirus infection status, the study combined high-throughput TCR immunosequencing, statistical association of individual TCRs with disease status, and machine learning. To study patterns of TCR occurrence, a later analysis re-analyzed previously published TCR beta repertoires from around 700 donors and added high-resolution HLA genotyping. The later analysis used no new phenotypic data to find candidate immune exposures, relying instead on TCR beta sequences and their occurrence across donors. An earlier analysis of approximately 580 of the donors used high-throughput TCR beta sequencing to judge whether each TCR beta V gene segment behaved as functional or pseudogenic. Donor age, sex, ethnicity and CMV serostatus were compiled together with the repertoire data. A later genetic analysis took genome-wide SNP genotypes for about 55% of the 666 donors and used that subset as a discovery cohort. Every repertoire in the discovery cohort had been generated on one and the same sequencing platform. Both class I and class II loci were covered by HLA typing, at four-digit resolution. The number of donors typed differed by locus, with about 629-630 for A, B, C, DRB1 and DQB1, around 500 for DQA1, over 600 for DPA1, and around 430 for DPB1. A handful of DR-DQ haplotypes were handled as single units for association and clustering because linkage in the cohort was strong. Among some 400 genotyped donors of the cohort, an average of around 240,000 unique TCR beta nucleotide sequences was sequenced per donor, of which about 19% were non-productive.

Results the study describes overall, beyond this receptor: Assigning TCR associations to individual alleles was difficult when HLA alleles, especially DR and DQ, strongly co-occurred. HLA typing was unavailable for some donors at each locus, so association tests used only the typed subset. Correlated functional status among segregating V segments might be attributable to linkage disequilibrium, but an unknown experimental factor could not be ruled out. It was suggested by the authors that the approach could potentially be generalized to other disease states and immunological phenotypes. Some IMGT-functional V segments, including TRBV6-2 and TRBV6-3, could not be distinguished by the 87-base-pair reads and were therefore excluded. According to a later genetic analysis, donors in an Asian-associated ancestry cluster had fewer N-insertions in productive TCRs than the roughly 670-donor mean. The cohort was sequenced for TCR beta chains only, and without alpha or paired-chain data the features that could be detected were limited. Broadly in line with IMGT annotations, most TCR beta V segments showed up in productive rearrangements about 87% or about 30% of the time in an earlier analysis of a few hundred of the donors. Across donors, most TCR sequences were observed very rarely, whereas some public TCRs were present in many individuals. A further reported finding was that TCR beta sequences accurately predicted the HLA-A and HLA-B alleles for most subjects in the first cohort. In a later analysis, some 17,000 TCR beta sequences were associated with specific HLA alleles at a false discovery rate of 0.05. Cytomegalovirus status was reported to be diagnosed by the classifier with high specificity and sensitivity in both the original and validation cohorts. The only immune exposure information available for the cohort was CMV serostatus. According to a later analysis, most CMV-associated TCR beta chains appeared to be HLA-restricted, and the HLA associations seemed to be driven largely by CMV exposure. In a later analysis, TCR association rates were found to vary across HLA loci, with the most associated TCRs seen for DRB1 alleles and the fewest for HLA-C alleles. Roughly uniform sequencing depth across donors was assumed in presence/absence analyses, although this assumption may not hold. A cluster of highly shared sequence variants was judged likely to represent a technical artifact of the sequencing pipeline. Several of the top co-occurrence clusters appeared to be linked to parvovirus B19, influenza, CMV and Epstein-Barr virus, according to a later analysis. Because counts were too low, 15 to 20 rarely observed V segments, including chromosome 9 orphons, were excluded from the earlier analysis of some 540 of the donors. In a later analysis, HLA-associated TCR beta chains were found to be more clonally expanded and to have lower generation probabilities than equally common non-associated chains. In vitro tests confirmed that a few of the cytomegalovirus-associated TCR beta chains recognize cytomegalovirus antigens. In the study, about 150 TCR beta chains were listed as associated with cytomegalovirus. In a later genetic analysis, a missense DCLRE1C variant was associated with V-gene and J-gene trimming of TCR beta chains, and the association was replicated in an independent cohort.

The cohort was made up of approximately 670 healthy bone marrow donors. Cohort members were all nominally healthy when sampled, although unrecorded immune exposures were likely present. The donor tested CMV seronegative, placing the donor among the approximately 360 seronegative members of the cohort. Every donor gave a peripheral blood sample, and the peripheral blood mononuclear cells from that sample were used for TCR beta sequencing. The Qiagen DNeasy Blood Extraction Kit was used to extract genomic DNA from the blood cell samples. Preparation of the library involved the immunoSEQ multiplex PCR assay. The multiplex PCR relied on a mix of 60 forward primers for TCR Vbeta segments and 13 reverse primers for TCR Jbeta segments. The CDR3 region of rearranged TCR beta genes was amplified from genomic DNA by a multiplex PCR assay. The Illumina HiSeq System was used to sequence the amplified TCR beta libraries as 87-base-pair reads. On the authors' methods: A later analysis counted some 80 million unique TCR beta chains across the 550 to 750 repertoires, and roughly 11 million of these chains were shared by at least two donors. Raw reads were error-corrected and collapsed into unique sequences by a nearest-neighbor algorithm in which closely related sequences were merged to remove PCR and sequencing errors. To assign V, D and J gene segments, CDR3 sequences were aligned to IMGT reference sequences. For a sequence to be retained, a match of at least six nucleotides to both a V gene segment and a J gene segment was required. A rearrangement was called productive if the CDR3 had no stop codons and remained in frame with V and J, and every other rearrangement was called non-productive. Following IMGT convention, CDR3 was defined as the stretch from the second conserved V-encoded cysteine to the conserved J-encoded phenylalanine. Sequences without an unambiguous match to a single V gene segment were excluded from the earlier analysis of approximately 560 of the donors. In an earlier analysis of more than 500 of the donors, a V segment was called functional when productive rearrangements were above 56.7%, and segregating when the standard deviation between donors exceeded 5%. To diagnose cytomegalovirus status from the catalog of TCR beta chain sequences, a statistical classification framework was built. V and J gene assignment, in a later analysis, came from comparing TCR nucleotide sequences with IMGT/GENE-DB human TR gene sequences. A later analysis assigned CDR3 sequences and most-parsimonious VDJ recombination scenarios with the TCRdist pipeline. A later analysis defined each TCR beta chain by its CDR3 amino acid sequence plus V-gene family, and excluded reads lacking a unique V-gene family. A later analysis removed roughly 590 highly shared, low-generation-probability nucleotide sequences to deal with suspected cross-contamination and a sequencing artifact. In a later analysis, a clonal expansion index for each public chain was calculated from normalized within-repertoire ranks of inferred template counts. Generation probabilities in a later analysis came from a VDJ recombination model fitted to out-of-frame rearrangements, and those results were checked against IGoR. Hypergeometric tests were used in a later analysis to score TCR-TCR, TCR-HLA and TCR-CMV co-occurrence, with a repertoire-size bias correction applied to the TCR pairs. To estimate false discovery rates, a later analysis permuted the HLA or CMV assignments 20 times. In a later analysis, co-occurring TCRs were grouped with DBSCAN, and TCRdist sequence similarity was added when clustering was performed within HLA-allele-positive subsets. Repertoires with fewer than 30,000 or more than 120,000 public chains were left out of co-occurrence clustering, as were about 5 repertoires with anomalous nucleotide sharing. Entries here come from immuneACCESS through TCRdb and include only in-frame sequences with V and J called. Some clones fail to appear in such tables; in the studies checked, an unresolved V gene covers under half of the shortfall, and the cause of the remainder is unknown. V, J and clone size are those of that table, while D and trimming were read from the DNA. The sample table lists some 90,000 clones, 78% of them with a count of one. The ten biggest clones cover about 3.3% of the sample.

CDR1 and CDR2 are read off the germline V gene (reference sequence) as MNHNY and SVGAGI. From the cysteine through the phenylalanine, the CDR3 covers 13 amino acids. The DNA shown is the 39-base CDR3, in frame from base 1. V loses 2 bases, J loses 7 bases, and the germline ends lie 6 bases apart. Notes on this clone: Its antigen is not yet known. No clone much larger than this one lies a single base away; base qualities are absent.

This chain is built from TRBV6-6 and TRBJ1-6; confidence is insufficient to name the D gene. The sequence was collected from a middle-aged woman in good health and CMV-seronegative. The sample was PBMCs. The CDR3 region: CASSYGPNSPLHF. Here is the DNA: TGTGCCAGCAGTTACGGGCCCAATTCACCCCTCCACTTT.